This T cell receptor beta chain stems from a study of technical replicates of blood from a handful of donors. Assay: immunoSEQ multiplex PCR; the TCRdb copy retains only in-frame clones and omits some. In the table there are approximately 85,000 clones, 85% to 95% of which are singletons. The specimen was T cells isolated from PBMCs. The TCR comes from a human donor in good health.

The CDR3 nucleotides read TGTGCCAGCAGCTTCGACAGGGTGAAAGATACGCAGTATTTT. Its translation: CASSFDRVKDTQYF. J is TRBJ2-3 and V is TRBV7-9; 7 bases fit TRBD1. The CDR3 loop spans 14 amino acids. In germline, CDR1 is SEHNR, CDR2 FQNEAQ (reference sequence). The V segment lost 3 bases and the J segment 5 bases; nucleotides outside the gene matches: 5.